The source of this T cell receptor (beta chain) is a study of spatial heterogeneity in lung cancer. The library protocol tagged each TCR cDNA with a unique molecular identifier. TCRdb independently ran MiXCR on the 5' RACE reads; one entry per CDR3 protein. The sample carries tens of thousands of distinct CDR3 sequences, around 12% recorded once. With 1 base removed from V and 5 bases from J, the gap between germline ends came to 12 bases. Per the germline V gene, CDR1 is LGHDT and CDR2 is YNNKEL (reference sequence). This CDR3 contains 15 residues. This clonotype was seen more than once but under ten times. Its antigen is still unknown. This sample's time point: sample taken at primary tumor resection. The donor group consisted of around 66 patients who had untreated, early-stage non-small cell lung cancer. Material for sequencing was whole RNA from tumor, nontumor lung or frozen PBMC, left unsorted.

Study findings and constraints: Ubiquitous expanded tumor TCRs surfaced in blood more at resection than they did at follow-up.

The starting material was PBMCs, obtained at surgery. The chain recombines TRBV3-1 with TRBJ2-1; D call uncertain. This TCR came from a male donor with early-stage non-small cell lung cancer. The CDR3: CASSQADRGNNEQFF. For the CDR3, the DNA is TGTGCCAGCAGCCAAGCGGATCGCGGAAACAATGAGCAGTTCTTC.